The T cell receptor beta chain described here comes from a study of blood T cell repertoires in COVID-19. Study in general: COVID-19 samples collected from the United States, Italy and Spain covered acute and convalescent phases. From T cells, B-cell-depleted T cells, or PBMCs came the material, which was cDNA or gDNA.

J gave up 6 bases and V 8 bases, and 11 bases lay outside the gene matches. Germline V gene data show CDR1 as SNHLY and CDR2 as FYNNEI. The CDR3 is 14 amino acids. Only in-frame clones appear in the TCRdb table, and some are missing; sequencing was by immunoSEQ multiplex PCR. Here the sample spans approximately 280,000 clones, under 90% being singletons. This chain joins TRBV2 and TRBJ1-1; 8 bases are a match to TRBD1. What was sequenced was peripheral blood. The TCR sequence derives from a man over 45 with acute or convalescent COVID-19. The CDR3 bases are TGTGCCAGCCAGGGGCAGGGGGCGATCGCTGAAGCTTTCTTT. It translates to CASQGQGAIAEAFF. The variable domain in full, with the rest retrieved from reference TRBV2 and TRBJ1-1, is EPEVTQTPSHQVTQMGQEVILRCVPISNHLYFYWYRQILGQKVEFLVSFYNNEISEKSEIFDDQFSVERPDGSNFTLKIRSTKLEDSAMYFCASQGQGAIAEAFFGQGTRLTVV.